Shown below are 5 T cell receptor beta chains from a single sample sequenced in a study of T cells after yellow fever vaccination. TCRdb reprocessed the 5' RACE reads with MiXCR, giving one entry per CDR3 protein. The table has about 130,000 distinct CDR3 sequences, 7.4% seen once; the top ten hold 2.5%. The specimen comprised CD4+ T cells sorted from PBMCs, sampled 9 to 10 days after the first yellow fever vaccination. These receptors all come from a man younger than 30 who received the YFV17D yellow fever vaccine.

At least ten counts were recorded for this clonotype. The chain's CDR3 is CASAPKTGAYEQYV. The CDR3 DNA reads as TGTGCCAGCGCCCCGAAGACGGGGGCCTACGAGCAGTACGTC. The V and J genes are TRBV5-6 and TRBJ2-7; weak D call: TRBD2 (6 bases). V lost 7 bases and J 2 bases, leaving 16 bases between the germline ends. The CDR3 has 14 residues. Germline assignment: CDR1 SGHDT and CDR2 YYEEEE.

This clonotype turned up a few times. The genes are TRBV12-3 or TRBV12-4 and TRBJ2-1; tentative D call: TRBD2 (5 bases). V lost 6 bases and J 3 bases, leaving 12 bases between the germline ends. There are 14 residues in the CDR3. CDR3 amino acids: CASRQMGSYNEQFF. In DNA form, the CDR3 reads TGTGCCAGCAGGCAGATGGGGAGCTACAATGAGCAGTTCTTC.

This clonotype has only a few counts. The chain links TRBV7-2 to TRBJ2-3; tentatively, D is TRBD1 (5 bases). The germline gives CDR1 SGHTA, CDR2 FQGNSA. CDR3 length: 12 residues. V gave up 6 bases and J gave up 4 bases, with 8 bases separating them. The CDR3 DNA is TGTGCCAGCAGTCAAGGGGCAGATACGCAGTATTTT. Residues: CASSQGADTQYF.

This clonotype was found many times. The chain employs TRBV19 and TRBJ2-5, with D perhaps given as TRBD1 or TRBD2 (5 bases each). V was shortened by 4 bases and J by 7 bases, with 19 bases between the two germline ends. Germline V gives CDR1 LNHDA, CDR2 SQIVND (reference sequence). The CDR3 consists of 15 residues. CDR3 loop: CASSTRTGTPLTQYF. CDR3 coding DNA: TGTGCCAGTAGTACGAGAACCGGGACCCCCCTGACCCAGTACTTC.

This clonotype was detected many times. The chain employs TRBV11-2 and TRBJ1-1; tentatively, D is TRBD1 (6 bases). Trimming left V 4 bases short and J 1 base short, with 13 bases between. The CDR3 sequence is 15 residues long. Germline lookup yields CDR1 SGHAT and CDR2 FQNNGV. CDR3 nucleotide sequence: TGTGCCAGCAGCTCAGGAGGGGGGACGAACACTGAAGCTTTCTTT. Translated, it gives CASSSGGGTNTEAFF.